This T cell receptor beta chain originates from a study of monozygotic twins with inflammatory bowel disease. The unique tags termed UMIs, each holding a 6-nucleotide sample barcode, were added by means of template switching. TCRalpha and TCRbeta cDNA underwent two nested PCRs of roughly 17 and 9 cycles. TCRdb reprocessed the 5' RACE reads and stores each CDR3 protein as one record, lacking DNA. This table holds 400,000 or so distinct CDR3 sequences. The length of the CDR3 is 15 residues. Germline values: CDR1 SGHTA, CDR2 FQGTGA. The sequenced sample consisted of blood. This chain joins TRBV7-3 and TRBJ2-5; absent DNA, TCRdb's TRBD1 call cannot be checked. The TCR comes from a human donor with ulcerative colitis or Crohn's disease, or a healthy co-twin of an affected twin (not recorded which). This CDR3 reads CASSISGGEQETQYF.